Reported below is one TCR beta chain. The CDR3 is made up of 17 amino acids. Trimming left V 0 bases short and J 0 bases short, with 14 bases between. Germline V CDR1 and CDR2: SGHNT, YYREEE (reference sequence). This sample was included in a study of blood T cell repertoires in COVID-19. Whole-study context: Some COVID-19 samples were acute and others convalescent; all came from the United States, Italy and Spain. PBMCs, B-cell-depleted T cells, or T cells provided the cDNA or gDNA that made up the material.

In the study's own analysis: The assay estimated nucleated cells by amplifying reference gene primers. Produced via immunoSEQ multiplex PCR; TCRdb's table is partial and in-frame only. V, J and clone size reflect that table, while D and trimming were determined from the DNA. The top ten hold around 2.9% of the sample, which has fewer than 200,000 clones, around two thirds seen once. The chain couples TRBV5-4 to TRBJ2-3; D is perhaps TRBD1 (6 bases). The TCR sequence derives from a woman of 80 years or more with acute or convalescent COVID-19. Material: peripheral blood. CDR3 sequence: CASSLVQGSLSTDTQYF. The CDR3 nucleotides read TGTGCCAGCAGCTTGGTACAGGGTAGCCTGAGCACAGATACGCAGTATTTT.